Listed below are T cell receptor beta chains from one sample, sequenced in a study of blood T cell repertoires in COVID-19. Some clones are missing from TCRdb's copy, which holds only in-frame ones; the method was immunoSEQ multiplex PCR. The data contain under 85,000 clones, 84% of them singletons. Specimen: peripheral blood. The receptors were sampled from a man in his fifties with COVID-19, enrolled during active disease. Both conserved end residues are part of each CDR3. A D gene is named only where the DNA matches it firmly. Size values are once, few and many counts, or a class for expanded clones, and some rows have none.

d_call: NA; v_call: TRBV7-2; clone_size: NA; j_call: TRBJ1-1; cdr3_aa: CASSPGQFPEAFF; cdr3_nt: TGTGCCAGCAGCCCCGGACAGTTCCCTGAAGCTTTCTTT
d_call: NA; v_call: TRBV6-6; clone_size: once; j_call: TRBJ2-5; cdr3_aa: CASRSEAPRGETQYF; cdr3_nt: TGTGCCAGCAGATCCGAGGCACCAAGGGGGGAGACCCAGTACTTC
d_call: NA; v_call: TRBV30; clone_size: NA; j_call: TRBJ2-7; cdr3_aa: CAWSVTGYEQYF; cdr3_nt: TGTGCCTGGAGTGTAACGGGCTACGAGCAGTACTTC
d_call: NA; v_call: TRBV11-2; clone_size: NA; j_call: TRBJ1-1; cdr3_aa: CASSLDPTTTEAFF; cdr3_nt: TGTGCCAGCAGCTTAGATCCCACAACAACTGAAGCTTTCTTT
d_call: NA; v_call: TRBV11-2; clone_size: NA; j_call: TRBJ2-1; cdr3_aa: CASSLGLGSSYNEQFF; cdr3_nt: TGTGCCAGCAGCTTAGGGCTGGGGAGCTCCTACAATGAGCAGTTCTTC
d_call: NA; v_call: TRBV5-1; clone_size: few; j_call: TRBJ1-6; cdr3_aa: CASSATGFNNSPLHF; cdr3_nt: TGCGCCAGCAGCGCCACAGGGTTTAATAATTCACCCCTCCACTTT
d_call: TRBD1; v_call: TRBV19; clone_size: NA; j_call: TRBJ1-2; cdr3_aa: CASGLLLDRGNGYTF; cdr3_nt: TGTGCCAGTGGATTACTTCTGGACAGGGGCAATGGCTACACCTTC
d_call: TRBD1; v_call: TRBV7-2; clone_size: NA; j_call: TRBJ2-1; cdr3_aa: CASSPGQGPYNEQFF; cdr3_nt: TGTGCCAGCAGCCCGGGACAGGGGCCCTACAATGAGCAGTTCTTC
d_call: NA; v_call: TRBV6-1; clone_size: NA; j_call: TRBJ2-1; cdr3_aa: CASSEILRVYNEQFF; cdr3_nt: TGTGCCAGCAGTGAAATTCTCAGGGTCTACAATGAGCAGTTCTTC
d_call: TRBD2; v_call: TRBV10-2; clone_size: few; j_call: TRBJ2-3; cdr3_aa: CASSETSGGADTQYF; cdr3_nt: TGCGCCAGCAGTGAGACTAGCGGGGGGGCAGATACGCAGTATTTT
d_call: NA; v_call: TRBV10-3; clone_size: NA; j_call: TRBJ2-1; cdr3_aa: CAISIQDQGNEQFF; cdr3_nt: TGTGCCATCAGTATACAGGACCAGGGCAATGAGCAGTTCTTC
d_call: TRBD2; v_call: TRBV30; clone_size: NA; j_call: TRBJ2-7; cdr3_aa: CAWSVGGAEQYF; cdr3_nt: TGTGCCTGGAGTGTCGGGGGGGCCGAGCAGTACTTC
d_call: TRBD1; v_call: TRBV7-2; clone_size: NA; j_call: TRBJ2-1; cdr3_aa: CASSLGTGYNEQFF; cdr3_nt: TGTGCCAGCAGCCTCGGGACAGGCTACAATGAGCAGTTCTTC
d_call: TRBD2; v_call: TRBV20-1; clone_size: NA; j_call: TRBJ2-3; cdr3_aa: CSASRGGTDTQYF; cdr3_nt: TGCAGTGCTAGTCGGGGGGGAACAGATACGCAGTATTTT
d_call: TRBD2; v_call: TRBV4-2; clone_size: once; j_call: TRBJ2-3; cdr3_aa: CASSRTSGGSDTQYF; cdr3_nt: TGTGCCAGCAGCCGGACTAGCGGGGGCTCAGATACGCAGTATTTT
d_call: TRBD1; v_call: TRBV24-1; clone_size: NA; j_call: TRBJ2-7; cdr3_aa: CATSEVRGLGNF; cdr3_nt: TGTGCCACCAGTGAGGTCAGGGGGCTGGGGAACTTC
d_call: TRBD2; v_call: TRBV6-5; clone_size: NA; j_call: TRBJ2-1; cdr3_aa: CASTLLAGVYNEQFF; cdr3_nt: TGTGCCAGCACTTTACTAGCGGGGGTTTACAATGAGCAGTTCTTC
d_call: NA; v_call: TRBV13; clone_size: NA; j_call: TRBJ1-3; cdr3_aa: CASSLGRGFSGNTIYF; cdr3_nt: TGTGCCAGCAGCTTAGGCCGAGGATTCTCTGGAAACACCATATATTTT
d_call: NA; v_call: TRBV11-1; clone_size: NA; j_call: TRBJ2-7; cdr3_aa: CASSLVRGPYEQYF; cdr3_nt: TGTGCCAGCAGCTTAGTTCGGGGTCCCTACGAGCAGTACTTC
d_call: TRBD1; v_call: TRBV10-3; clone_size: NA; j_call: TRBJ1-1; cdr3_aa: CATGTGALNTEAFF; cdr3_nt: TGTGCCACAGGGACAGGAGCTTTGAACACTGAAGCTTTCTTT
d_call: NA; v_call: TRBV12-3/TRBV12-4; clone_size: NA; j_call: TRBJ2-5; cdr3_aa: CASSRLGGETQYF; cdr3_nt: TGTGCCAGCAGCCGACTCGGGGGTGAGACCCAGTACTTC
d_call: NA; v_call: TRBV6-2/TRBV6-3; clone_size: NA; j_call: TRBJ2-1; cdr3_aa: CASSSPRDGNEQFF; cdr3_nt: TGTGCCAGCAGTTCCCCGAGGGATGGCAATGAGCAGTTCTTC
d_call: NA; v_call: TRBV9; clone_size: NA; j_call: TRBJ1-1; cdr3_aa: CASSGDQGTTEAFF; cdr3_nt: TGTGCCAGCAGCGGTGATCAGGGGACCACTGAAGCTTTCTTT
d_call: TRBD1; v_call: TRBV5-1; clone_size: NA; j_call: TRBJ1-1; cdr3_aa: CASSLGTGGLTEAFF; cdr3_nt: TGCGCCAGCAGCCTCGGGACAGGGGGCTTGACTGAAGCTTTCTTT
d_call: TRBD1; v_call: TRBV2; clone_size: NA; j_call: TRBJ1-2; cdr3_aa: CASSPDRGGGYGYTF; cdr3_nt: TGTGCCAGCAGTCCGGACAGGGGAGGGGGCTATGGCTACACCTTC
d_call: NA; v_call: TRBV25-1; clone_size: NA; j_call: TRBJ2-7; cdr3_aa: CASSPGGGPYEQYF; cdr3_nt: TGTGCCAGCAGCCCTGGGGGGGGCCCCTACGAGCAGTACTTC